The 18 T cell receptor beta chains below come from one sample, sequenced in a study of CD8 T cells in ankylosing spondylitis. TCRdb passed the 5' RACE reads through MiXCR, listing each CDR3 protein once. This table has fewer than 150,000 distinct CDR3 sequences, 7% to 8% appearing once. The sequenced sample was blood, either unsorted or a sorted T cell fraction (not recorded which). The receptors were sampled from a female donor with ankylosing spondylitis or in good health (not recorded which).

This clonotype was detected many times. The chain recombines TRBV20-1 with TRBJ2-1; 9 nucleotides agree with TRBD1. This CDR3 is 15 amino acids long. Germline lookup yields CDR1 DFQATT and CDR2 SNEGSKA (reference sequence). With 6 bases clipped from V and 6 bases from J, the junction kept 12 bases outside the gene matches. The CDR3 DNA reads as TGCAGTGCCCCCGGAGGGGTGGGACAGGGCAATGAGCAGTTCTTC. Protein product: CSAPGGVGQGNEQFF.

The J gene is TRBJ2-7, the V gene TRBV2; 13 bases fit TRBD2. The trim removed 6 bases at V and 6 bases at J, leaving 8 bases unmatched. CDR1 and CDR2 (germline): SNHLY, FYNNEI. The CDR3 length is 15 residues. The chain's CDR3 is CASRGTSGVNAEQYF. CDR3 nucleotide sequence: TGTGCCAGCAGGGGGACTAGCGGGGTAAATGCCGAGCAGTACTTC.

This clonotype was detected many times. This chain connects TRBV5-5 to TRBJ1-1; perhaps TRBD1 as D (5 bases). V gave up 2 bases and J gave up 0 bases, with 11 bases separating them. Germline V CDR1 and CDR2: SGHKS, YYEKEE (reference sequence). The CDR3 spans 15 residues. The CDR3 spells CASSLGWTLNTEAFF. CDR3 DNA: TGTGCCAGCAGCTTAGGATGGACACTGAACACTGAAGCTTTCTTT.

This clonotype has ten or more counts. This chain links TRBV10-2 with TRBJ1-2; D is ambiguous. From germline, CDR1 is WSHSY and CDR2 SAAADI. The CDR3 runs to 13 residues. V was trimmed by 3 bases and J by 8 bases, leaving 13 bases between them. CDR3 in amino acids: CASSERVGRGYTF. The CDR3 region has the DNA TGCGCCAGCAGTGAAAGAGTCGGGAGAGGCTACACCTTC.

This clonotype was counted at least ten times. The chain has TRBV12-3 or TRBV12-4 and TRBJ2-1; no clear D. The CDR3 covers 16 residues. V was clipped by 6 bases and J by 1 base, with 16 bases between them. DNA of the CDR3: TGTGCCAGCAGAAGACTGGCGGACCCGTCCTACAATGAGCAGTTCTTC. Translated, it gives CASRRLADPSYNEQFF.

This clonotype was seen many times. The chain employs TRBV4-1 and TRBJ1-1, with 7 nucleotides matching TRBD1. J gave up 5 bases and V 1 base, and 4 bases lay outside the gene matches. CDR1 MGHRA and CDR2 YSYEKL come from the germline V gene. The CDR3 runs to 14 residues. The CDR3 here is CASSQGTGETEAFF. Here the CDR3 DNA reads TGCGCCAGCAGCCAAGGTACAGGGGAAACTGAAGCTTTCTTT.

This clonotype was counted many times. The rearrangement links TRBV4-2 to TRBJ1-6; TRBD1 matches 7 bases. The CDR3 runs to 16 residues. V was pared by 4 bases and J by 5 bases, with 8 bases of the junction left unmatched. Germline CDR1 reads LGHNA; CDR2 reads YNFKEQ. The CDR3 reads CASSLIQGSNNSPLHF. The CDR3 DNA is TGTGCCAGCAGCCTCATACAGGGGAGTAATAATTCACCCCTCCACTTT.

Ten or more counts support this clonotype. This sequence joins TRBV20-1 and TRBJ1-2; 10 bases are a match to TRBD1. Germline CDR1 reads DFQATT; CDR2 reads SNEGSKA (reference sequence). This CDR3 has 13 residues. The J segment lost 12 bases and the V segment lost 6 bases, leaving 13 bases of the junction unmatched. CDR3 amino acids: CSAGGTGEVRNTF. Written as DNA, the CDR3 is TGCAGTGCGGGAGGGACAGGGGAGGTCCGGAACACCTTC.

This clonotype has a count of ten or more. The rearrangement uses TRBV7-8 and TRBJ1-4; D not certain. CDR3 length: 13 amino acids. From germline, CDR1 is SGHVS and CDR2 FQNEAQ. The V end was cut by 0 bases, the J end by 8 bases, with 7 bases between. Written as DNA, the CDR3 is TGTGCCAGCAGCTTAGCCGGCGGGGAAAAACTGTTTTTT. Its protein product is CASSLAGGEKLFF.

This clonotype was counted ten times or more. The chain carries TRBV12-3 or TRBV12-4 and TRBJ2-7, with D unresolved. V gave up 3 bases and J gave up 1 base, with 7 bases separating them. The CDR3 spans 13 residues. The CDR3 loop reads CASSFRSSYEQYF. Written as DNA, the CDR3 is TGTGCCAGCAGTTTCCGGAGTTCCTACGAGCAGTACTTC.

This clonotype appeared many times. The CDR3 DNA sequence: TGTGCCAGCAGTTACTCGGGGGCGCAGGGTCAGCCCCAGCATTTT. Protein: CASSYSGAQGQPQHF. V gene TRBV6-5 combines with J gene TRBJ1-5; a weak D match, TRBD1 (6 bases). Trimming pared 0 bases from V and 6 bases from J, leaving 12 bases between. The CDR3 is 15 residues long. Germline values: CDR1 MNHEY, CDR2 SVGAGI.

This clonotype was detected only a few times. This chain joins TRBV15 and TRBJ2-2; maybe TRBD1 (5 bases). Trimming stripped 7 bases from V and 0 bases from J, with 18 bases between. The CDR3 is 17 residues long. Germline V gives CDR1 LNHNV, CDR2 YYDKDF (reference sequence). CDR3 nucleotides: TGTGCCACCACCCGGCCTGTGACAGCCGCGAACACCGGGGAGCTGTTTTTT. It yields the protein CATTRPVTAANTGELFF.

This clonotype was seen at least ten times. The chain joins TRBV7-2 to TRBJ1-5; no firm D call. The CDR3 runs 14 residues. V was pared by 5 bases and J by 8 bases, with 16 bases between. CDR1 and CDR2 (germline): SGHTA, FQGNSA. CDR3 DNA sequence: TGTGCCAGCAGCCCCGGTGGATGGGGAGAGCCCCAGCATTTT. This sequence encodes CASSPGGWGEPQHF.

This clonotype was counted at least ten times. The rearrangement uses TRBV24-1 and TRBJ1-5; the D gene is possibly TRBD1 (5 bases). V was shortened by 7 bases and J by 7 bases, with 19 bases between the two germline ends. Germline-derived CDR1 and CDR2 are KGHDR and SFDVKD. The CDR3 is made up of 15 amino acids. The DNA of the CDR3 is TGTGCCACCAGCGACGCCCGGGACGGAGCCCAGCCCCAGCATTTT. Encoded protein: CATSDARDGAQPQHF.

The sample holds many counts of this clonotype. The chain links TRBV6-1 to TRBJ2-1; possible D gene TRBD2, 5 bases. Between the trimmed V and J ends, which lost 2 bases and 6 bases, there was a span of 11 bases. CDR3 length equals 14 residues. Germline CDR1 reads MNHNS; CDR2 reads SASEGT. CDR3: CASSENHLANEQFF. The CDR3 bases are TGTGCCAGCAGTGAAAACCACCTAGCCAATGAGCAGTTCTTC.

J is TRBJ1-6 and V is TRBV20-1; possible D gene TRBD1, 6 bases. Trimming cost V 6 bases and J 9 bases, with 12 bases left between them. The CDR3 consists of 12 residues. The germline V gene has CDR1 DFQATT and CDR2 SNEGSKA (reference sequence). In DNA form, the CDR3 reads TGCAGTGCGCGGGACACGGTTTCACCCCTCCACTTT. This encodes CSARDTVSPLHF.

In regard to this clonotype: A much larger clone lies one base from this, so it may be a read error. The J gene is TRBJ1-1, the V gene TRBV20-1; D is perhaps TRBD1 (5 bases). Germline CDR1 reads DFQATT; CDR2 reads SNEGSKA (reference sequence). CDR3 size: 14 residues. V was cut by 8 bases and J by 6 bases, with 22 bases left in between. The CDR3 region has the DNA TGCAGTCCGAATCGGGGCACCCGAGGGGCTGAAGCTTTCTTT. It encodes CSPNRGTRGAEAFF.

This clonotype was recorded a few times. The rearrangement joins TRBV6-4 to TRBJ1-2, with 7 bases fitting TRBD1. Germline CDR1 MRHNA, CDR2 SNTAGT. The junction had 9 bases not matched to a gene; V was cut back by 6 bases and J by 8 bases. This CDR3 is built from 13 residues. CDR3 residues: CASSPTGTEGYTF. For the CDR3, the DNA is TGTGCCAGCAGCCCTACCGGGACAGAAGGCTACACCTTC.